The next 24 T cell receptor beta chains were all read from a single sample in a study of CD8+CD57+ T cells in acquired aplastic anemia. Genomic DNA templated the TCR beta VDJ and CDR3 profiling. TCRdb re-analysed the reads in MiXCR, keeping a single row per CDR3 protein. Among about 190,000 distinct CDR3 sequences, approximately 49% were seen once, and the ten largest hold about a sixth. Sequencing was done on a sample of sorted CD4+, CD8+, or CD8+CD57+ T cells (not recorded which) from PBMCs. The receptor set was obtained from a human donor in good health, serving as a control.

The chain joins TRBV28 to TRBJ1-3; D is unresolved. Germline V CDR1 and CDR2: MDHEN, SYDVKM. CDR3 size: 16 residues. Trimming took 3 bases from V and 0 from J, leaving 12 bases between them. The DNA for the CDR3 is TGTGCCAGCAGTTTTTCAGCCTTACCCTCTGGAAACACCATATATTTT. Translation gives CASSFSALPSGNTIYF.

The CDR3 DNA reads TGTGCCAGCAGCTTATCTAGAGGACAGGGATATGGCTACACCTTC. It encodes CASSLSRGQGYGYTF. The chain recombines TRBV7-6 with TRBJ1-2; 8 nucleotides agree with TRBD1. With V trimmed by 2 bases and J by 5 bases, 7 bases remained unmatched. The CDR3 totals 15 residues. Germline CDR1 and CDR2: SGHVS and FNYEAQ.

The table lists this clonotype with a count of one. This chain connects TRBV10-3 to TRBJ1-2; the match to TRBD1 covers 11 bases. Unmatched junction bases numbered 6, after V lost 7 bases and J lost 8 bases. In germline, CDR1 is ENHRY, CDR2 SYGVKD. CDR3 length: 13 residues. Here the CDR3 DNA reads TGTGCCATCATCGGGACAGGGGGATCGGGCTACACCTTC. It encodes CAIIGTGGSGYTF.

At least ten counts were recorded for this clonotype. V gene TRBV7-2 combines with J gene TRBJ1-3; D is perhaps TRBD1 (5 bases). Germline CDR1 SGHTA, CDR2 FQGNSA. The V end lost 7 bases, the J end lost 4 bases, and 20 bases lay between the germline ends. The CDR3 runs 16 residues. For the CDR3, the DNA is TGTGCCAGCACCTCTTCACGGGGCGCGGGGGGAAACACCATATATTTT. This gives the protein CASTSSRGAGGNTIYF.

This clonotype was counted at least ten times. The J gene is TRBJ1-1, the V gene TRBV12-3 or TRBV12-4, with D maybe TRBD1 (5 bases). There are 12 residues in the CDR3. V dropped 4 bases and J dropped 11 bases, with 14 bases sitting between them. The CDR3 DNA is TGTGCCAGCAGTTCCCAAGGGGAATGCGCTTTCTTT. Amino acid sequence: CASSSQGECAFF.

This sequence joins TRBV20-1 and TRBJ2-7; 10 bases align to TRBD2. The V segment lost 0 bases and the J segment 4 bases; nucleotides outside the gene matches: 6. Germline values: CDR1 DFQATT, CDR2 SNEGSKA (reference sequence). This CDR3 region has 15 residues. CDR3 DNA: TGCAGTGCTAGAGACCCACTAGCGGGGCCTTACGAGCAGTACTTC. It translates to CSARDPLAGPYEQYF.

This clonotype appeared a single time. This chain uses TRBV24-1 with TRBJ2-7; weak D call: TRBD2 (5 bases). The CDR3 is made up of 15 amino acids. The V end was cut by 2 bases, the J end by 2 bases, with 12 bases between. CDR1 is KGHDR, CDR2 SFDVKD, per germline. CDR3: CATSDSSEGTYEQYF. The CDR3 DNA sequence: TGTGCCACCAGTGATTCCTCTGAGGGAACCTACGAGCAGTACTTC.

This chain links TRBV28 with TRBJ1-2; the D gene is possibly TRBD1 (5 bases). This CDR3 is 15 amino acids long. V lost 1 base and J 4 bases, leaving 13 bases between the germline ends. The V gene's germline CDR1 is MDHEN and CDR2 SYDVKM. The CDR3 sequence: CASSLLGTDVYGYTF. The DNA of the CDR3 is TGTGCCAGCAGTTTATTGGGGACCGACGTCTATGGCTACACCTTC.

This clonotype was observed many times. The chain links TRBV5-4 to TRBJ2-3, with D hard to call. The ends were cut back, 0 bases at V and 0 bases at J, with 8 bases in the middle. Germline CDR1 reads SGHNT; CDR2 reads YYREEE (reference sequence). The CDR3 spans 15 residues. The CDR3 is CASSLATTSTDTQYF. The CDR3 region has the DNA TGTGCCAGCAGCTTGGCGACAACCAGCACAGATACGCAGTATTTT.

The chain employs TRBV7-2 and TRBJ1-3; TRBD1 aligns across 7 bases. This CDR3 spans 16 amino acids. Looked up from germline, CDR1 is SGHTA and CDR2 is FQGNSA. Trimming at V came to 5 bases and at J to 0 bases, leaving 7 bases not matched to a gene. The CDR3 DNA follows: TGTGCCAGCAGCATTGGACAGGCCAGCTCTGGAAACACCATATATTTT. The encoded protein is CASSIGQASSGNTIYF.

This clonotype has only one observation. CDR3 nucleotide sequence: TGTGCCAGCAGCCCCGAGCATCAGCCCCAGCATTTT. It encodes CASSPEHQPQHF. This chain joins TRBV2 and TRBJ1-5; D remains unclear. Trimming removed 6 bases from V and 5 bases from J, with 8 bases in between. This CDR3 is 12 amino acids long. The V gene's germline CDR1 is SNHLY and CDR2 FYNNEI.

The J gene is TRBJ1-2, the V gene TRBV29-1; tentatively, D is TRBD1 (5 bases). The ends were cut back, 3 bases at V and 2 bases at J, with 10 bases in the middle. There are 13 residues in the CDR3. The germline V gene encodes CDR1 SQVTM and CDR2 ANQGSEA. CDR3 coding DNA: TGCAGCGTTGATCAGGGTGGCAACTATGGCTACACCTTC. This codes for CSVDQGGNYGYTF.

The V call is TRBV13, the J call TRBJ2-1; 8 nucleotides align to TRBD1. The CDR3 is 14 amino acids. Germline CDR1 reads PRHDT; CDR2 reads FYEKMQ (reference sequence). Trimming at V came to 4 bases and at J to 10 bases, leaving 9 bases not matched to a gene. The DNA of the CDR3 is TGTGCCAGCAGCTATGGGACAGGAGACTACGAGCAGTTCTTC. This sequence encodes CASSYGTGDYEQFF. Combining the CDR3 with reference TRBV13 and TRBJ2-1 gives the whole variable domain AAGVIQSPRHLIKEKRETATLKCYPIPRHDTVYWYQQGPGQDPQFLISFYEKMQSDKGSIPDRFSAQQFSDYHSELNMSSLELGDSALYFCASSYGTGDYEQFFGPGTRLTVL.

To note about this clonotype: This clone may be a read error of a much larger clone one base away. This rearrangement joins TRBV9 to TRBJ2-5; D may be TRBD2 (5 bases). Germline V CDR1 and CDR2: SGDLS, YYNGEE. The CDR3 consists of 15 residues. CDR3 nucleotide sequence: TGTGCCAGCAGCGTAGGGGTGGCGGGCTTTGAGACCCGGTACTTC. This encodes CASSVGVAGFETRYF.

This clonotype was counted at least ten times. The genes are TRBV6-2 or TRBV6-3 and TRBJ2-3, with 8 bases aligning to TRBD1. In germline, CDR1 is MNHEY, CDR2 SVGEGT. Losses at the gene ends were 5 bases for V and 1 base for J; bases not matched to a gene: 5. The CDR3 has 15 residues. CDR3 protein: CASSRTGFGTDTQYF. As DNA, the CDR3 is TGTGCCAGCAGTCGGACAGGGTTCGGCACAGATACGCAGTATTTT.

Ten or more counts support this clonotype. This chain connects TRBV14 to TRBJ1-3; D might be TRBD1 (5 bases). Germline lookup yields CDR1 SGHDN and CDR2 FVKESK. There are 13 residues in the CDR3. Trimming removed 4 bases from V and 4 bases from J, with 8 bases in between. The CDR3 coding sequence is TGTGCCAGCAGCCTGGGACTCGGAAACACCATATATTTT. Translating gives CASSLGLGNTIYF.

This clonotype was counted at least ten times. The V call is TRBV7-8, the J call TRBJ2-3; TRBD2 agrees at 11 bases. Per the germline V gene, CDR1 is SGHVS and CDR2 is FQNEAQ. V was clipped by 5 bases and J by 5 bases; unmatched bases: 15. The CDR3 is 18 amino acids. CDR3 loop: CASSPHVLAGENRDTQYF. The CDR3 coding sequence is TGTGCCAGCAGCCCTCATGTACTAGCGGGGGAGAATAGAGATACGCAGTATTTT. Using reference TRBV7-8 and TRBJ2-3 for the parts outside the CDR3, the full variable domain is GAGVSQSPRYKVAKRGQDVALRCDPISGHVSLFWYQQALGQGPEFLTYFQNEAQLDKSGLPSDRFFAERPEGSVSTLKIQRTQQEDSAVYLCASSPHVLAGENRDTQYFGPGTRLTVL.

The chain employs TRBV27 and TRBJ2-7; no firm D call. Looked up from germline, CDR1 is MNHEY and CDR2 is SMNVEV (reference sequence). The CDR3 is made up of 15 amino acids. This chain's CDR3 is CASSPTSTSFYEQHV. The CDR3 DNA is TGTGCCAGCAGTCCCACCTCGACAAGCTTCTACGAGCAGCACGTC.

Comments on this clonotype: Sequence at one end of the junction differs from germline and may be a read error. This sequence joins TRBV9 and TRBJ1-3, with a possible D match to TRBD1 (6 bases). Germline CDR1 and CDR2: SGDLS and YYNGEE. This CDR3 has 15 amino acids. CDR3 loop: CAGSVGGGDGKTIYF. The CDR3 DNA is TGTGCCGGCAGCGTAGGGGGTGGAGATGGAAAAACCATATATTTT. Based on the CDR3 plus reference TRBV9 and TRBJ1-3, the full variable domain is DSGVTQTPKHLITATGQRVTLRCSPRSGDLSVYWYQQSLDQGLQFLIQYYNGEERAKGNILERFSAQQFPDLHSELNLSSLELGDSALYFCAGSVGGGDGKTIYFGEGSWLTVV.

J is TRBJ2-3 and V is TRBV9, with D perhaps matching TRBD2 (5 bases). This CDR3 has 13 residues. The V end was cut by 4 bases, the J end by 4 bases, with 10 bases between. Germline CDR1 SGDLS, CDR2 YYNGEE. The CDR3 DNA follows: TGTGCCAGCAGCCTCCGGGGAGCAGATACGCAGTATTTT. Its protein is CASSLRGADTQYF.

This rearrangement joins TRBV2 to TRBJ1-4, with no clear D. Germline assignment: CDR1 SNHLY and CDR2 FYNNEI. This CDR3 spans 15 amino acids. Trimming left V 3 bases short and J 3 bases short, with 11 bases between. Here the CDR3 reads CASSDLRASNEKLFF. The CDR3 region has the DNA TGTGCCAGCAGTGACCTCCGGGCCTCTAATGAAAAACTGTTTTTT.

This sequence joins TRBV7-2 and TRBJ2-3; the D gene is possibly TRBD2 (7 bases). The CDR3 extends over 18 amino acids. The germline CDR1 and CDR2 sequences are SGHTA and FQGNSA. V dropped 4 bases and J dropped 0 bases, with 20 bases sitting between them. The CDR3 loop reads CASSWGGGRGTSTDTQYF. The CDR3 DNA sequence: TGTGCCAGCAGCTGGGGTGGGGGGCGGGGGACGAGCACAGATACGCAGTATTTT.

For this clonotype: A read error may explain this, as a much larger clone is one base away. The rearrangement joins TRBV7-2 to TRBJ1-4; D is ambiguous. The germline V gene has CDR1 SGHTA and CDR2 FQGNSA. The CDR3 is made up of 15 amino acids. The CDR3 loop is CASSAQIATNEKLVF. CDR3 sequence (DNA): TGTGCCAGCAGCGCTCAGATTGCAACTAATGAAAAACTGGTTTTT. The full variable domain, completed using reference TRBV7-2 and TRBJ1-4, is GAGVSQSPSNKVTEKGKDVELRCDPISGHTALYWYRQSLGQGLEFLIYFQGNSAPDKSGLPSDRFSAERTGGSVSTLTIQRTQQEDSAVYLCASSAQIATNEKLVFGSGTQLSVL.

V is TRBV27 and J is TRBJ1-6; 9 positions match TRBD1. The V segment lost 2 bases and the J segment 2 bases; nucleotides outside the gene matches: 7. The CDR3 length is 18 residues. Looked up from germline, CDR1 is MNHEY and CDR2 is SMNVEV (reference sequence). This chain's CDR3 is CASSLGGQGSAYNSPLHF. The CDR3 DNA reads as TGTGCCAGCAGTTTAGGAGGACAGGGGAGCGCCTATAATTCACCCCTCCACTTT.